The sequence of this T cell receptor beta chain was determined in a study of patients and donors after allogeneic stem cell transplantation. TCRdb reprocessed the RT-PCR reads via MiXCR and lists one record per CDR3 protein. The sample has some 880,000 distinct CDR3 sequences; approximately 18% are singletons. The source is a human donor who was either an allogeneic HSCT recipient or a stem cell or donor lymphocyte infusion donor (not recorded which). It is not recorded whose cells these are; they may come from a transplant donor. The sequenced material came from blood, either unsorted or a sorted T cell fraction (not recorded which).

The CDR3 spells CATSAIGTGYGYTF. CDR3 DNA sequence: TGTGCCACCAGCGCCATCGGGACAGGGTATGGCTACACCTTC. This chain uses TRBV15 with TRBJ1-2; 9 nucleotides align to TRBD1. J lost 5 bases, V lost 5 bases, and 6 bases had no gene match. This CDR3 has 14 residues. Per germline, CDR1 LNHNV and CDR2 YYDKDF (reference sequence).